This record concerns one T cell receptor (beta chain) sequence. Its antigen is undetermined. Drawing of peripheral blood yielded 8.5 to 10 milliliters from each donor. The data belong to a study of blood T cells in healthy people across ages. Points from the study as a whole: More naive CD4+ cells and higher diversity were found in long-lived than in aged donors. Age advanced and TCR beta diversity per million T cells fell, roughly linearly.

The use of a sample-barcoded 5' primer and a J-beta primer mix characterized a second PCR of roughly 7 to 11 cycles. Sequencing of every sample gave 2.5 million or more CDR3-containing paired-end reads. TCRdb passed the 5' RACE reads through MiXCR, listing each CDR3 protein once. The sample shows over 1,500,000 distinct CDR3 sequences, around 40% of them seen only once. The TCR originated in a human donor in good health. Sequencing input: blood.

The chain's CDR3 is CSARDFGKDTQYF. Here the CDR3 DNA reads TGCAGTGCTAGAGATTTTGGGAAGGATACGCAGTATTTT. The chain carries TRBV20-1 and TRBJ2-3; no definite D call. The CDR3 spans 13 residues. CDR1 and CDR2 from the germline V gene are DFQATT and SNEGSKA (reference sequence). The V end lost 0 bases, the J end lost 6 bases, and 10 bases lay between the germline ends.